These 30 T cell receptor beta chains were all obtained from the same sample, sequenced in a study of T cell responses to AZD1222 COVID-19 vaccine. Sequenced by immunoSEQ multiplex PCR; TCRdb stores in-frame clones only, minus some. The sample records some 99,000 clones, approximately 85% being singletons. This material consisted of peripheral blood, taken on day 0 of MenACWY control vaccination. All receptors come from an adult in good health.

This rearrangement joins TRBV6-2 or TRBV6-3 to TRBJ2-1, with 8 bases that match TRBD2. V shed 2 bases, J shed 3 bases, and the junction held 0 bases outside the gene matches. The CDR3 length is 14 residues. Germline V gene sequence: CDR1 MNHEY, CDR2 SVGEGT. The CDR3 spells CASSYREGYNEQFF. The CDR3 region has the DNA TGTGCCAGCAGTTACCGGGAGGGCTACAATGAGCAGTTCTTC.

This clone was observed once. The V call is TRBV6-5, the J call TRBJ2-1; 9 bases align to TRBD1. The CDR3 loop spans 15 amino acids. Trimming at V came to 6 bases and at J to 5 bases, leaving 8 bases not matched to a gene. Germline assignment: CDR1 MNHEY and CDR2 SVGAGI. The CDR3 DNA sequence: TGTGCCAGCAGGGATAACAGGGGGCACAACAATGAGCAGTTCTTC. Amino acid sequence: CASRDNRGHNNEQFF.

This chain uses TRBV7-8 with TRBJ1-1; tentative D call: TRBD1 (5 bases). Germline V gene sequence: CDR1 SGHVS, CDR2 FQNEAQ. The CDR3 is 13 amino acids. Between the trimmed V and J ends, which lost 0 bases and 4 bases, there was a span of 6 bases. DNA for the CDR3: TGTGCCAGCAGCTTAGCGGGGCTCACTGAAGCTTTCTTT. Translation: CASSLAGLTEAFF.

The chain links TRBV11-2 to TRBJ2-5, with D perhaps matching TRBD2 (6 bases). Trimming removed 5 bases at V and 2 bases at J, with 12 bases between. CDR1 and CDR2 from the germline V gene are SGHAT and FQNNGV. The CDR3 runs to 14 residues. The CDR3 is CASSHGTLQETQYF. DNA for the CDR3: TGTGCCAGCAGCCACGGGACTTTACAAGAGACCCAGTACTTC.

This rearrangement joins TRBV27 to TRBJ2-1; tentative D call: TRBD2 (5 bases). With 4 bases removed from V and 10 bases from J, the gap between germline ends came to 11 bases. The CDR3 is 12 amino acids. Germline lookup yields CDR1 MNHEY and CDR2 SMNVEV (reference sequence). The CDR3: CASSSLANEQFF. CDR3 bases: TGTGCCAGCAGTTCTCTAGCCAACGAGCAGTTCTTC.

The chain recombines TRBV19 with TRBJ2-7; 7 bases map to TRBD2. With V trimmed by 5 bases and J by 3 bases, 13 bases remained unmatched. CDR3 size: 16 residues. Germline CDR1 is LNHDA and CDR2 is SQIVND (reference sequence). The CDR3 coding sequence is TGTGCCAGTAGTCACGAGGGGAGGGTAACCGTCTACGAGCAGTACTTC. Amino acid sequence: CASSHEGRVTVYEQYF.

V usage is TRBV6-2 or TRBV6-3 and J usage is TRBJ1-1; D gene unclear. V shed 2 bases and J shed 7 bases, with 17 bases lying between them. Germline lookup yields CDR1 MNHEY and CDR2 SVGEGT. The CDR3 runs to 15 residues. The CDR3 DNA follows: TGTGCCAGCAGTTACAAAAATGGAGGCTACCTTGAAGCTTTCTTT. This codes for CASSYKNGGYLEAFF.

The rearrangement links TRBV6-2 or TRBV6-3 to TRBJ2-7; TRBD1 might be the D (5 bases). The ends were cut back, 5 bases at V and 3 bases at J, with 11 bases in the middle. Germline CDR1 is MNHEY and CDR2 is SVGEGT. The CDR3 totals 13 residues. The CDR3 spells CASSPPRDYEQYF. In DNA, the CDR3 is TGTGCCAGCAGTCCGCCCAGGGACTACGAGCAGTACTTC.

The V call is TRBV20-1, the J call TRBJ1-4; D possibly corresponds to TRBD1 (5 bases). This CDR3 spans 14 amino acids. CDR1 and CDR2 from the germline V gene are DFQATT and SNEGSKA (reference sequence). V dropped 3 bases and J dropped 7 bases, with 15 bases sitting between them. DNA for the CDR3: TGCAGTGCTAGTACGGTCAGGGCAGTTGAAAAACTGTTTTTT. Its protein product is CSASTVRAVEKLFF.

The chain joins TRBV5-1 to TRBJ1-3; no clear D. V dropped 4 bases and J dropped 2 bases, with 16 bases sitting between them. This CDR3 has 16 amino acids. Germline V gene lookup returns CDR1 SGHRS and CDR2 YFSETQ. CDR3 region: CASSPGWVRPGNTIYF. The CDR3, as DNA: TGCGCCAGCAGCCCGGGGTGGGTCAGACCTGGAAACACCATATATTTT.

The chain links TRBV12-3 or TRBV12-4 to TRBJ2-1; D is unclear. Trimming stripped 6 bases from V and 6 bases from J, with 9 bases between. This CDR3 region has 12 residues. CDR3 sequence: CASRLTSNEQFF. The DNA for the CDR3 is TGTGCCAGCAGACTCACAAGCAATGAGCAGTTCTTC.

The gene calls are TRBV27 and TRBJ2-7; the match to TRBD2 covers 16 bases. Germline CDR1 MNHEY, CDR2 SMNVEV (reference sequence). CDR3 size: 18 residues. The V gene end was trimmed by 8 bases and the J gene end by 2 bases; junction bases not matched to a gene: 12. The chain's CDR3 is CASGPMAGLAGGPYEQYF. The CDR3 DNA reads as TGTGCCAGCGGTCCCATGGCGGGACTAGCGGGAGGGCCCTACGAGCAGTACTTC.

The CDR3 region has the DNA TGTGCCAGCAGTGGTACCCAGGGCGGCCAGCCCCAGCATTTT. Translated, it gives CASSGTQGGQPQHF. This chain joins TRBV28 and TRBJ1-5, with D tentatively TRBD1 (5 bases). This CDR3 has 14 amino acids. CDR1 and CDR2 (germline): MDHEN, SYDVKM. The germline V and J ends were trimmed by 5 bases and 7 bases, with 15 bases remaining between them.

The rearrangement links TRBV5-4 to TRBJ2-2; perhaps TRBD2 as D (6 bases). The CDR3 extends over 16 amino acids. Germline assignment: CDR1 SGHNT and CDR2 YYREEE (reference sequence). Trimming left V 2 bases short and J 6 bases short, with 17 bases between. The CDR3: CASSFYIRRGSGELFF. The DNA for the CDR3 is TGTGCCAGCAGCTTTTACATAAGGAGGGGTTCCGGGGAGCTGTTTTTT.

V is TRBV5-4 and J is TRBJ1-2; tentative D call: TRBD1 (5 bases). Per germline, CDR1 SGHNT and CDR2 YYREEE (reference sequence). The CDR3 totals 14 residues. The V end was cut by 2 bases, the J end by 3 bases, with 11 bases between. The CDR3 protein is CASSLSGLDYGYTF. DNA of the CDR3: TGTGCCAGCAGCTTATCGGGGCTGGACTATGGCTACACCTTC.

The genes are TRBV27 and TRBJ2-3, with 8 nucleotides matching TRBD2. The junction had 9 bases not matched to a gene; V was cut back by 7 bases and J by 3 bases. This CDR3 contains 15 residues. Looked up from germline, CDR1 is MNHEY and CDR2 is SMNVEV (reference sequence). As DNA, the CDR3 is TGTGCCAGCATCCTTCGGGCGGGGGGAACAGATACGCAGTATTTT. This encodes CASILRAGGTDTQYF.

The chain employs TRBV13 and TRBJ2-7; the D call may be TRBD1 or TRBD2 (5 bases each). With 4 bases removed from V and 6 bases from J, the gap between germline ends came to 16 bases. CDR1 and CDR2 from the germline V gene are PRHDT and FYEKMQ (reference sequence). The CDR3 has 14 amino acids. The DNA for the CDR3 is TGTGCCAGCAGCTCTCCCTCAGGGACCCGCGAGCAGTACTTC. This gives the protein CASSSPSGTREQYF.

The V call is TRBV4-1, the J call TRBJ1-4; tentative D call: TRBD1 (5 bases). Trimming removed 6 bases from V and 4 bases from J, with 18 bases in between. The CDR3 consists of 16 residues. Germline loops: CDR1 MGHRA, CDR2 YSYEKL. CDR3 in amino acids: CASRPILREFNEKLFF. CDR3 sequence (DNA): TGCGCCAGCAGACCGATTCTCAGGGAGTTTAATGAAAAACTGTTTTTT.

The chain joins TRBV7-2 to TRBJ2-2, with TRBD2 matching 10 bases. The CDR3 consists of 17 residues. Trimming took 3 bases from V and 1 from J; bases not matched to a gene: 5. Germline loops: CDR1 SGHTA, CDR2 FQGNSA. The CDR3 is CASSFTSGELNTGELFF. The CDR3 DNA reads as TGTGCCAGCAGCTTTACTAGCGGGGAACTGAACACCGGGGAGCTGTTTTTT.

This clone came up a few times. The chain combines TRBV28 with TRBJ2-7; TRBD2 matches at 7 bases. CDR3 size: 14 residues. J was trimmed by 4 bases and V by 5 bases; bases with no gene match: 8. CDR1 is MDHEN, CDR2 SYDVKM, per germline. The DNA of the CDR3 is TGTGCCAGCAGTACTGTCACTAGCGCGTACGAGCAGTACTTC. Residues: CASSTVTSAYEQYF.

CDR3 nucleotide sequence: TGTGCCAGCAGTTTTAAGCGGGAGGGCCCCTATACGCAGTATTTT. Translating it yields CASSFKREGPYTQYF. The chain links TRBV28 to TRBJ2-3, with TRBD2 identical over 10 bases. The germline V gene encodes CDR1 MDHEN and CDR2 SYDVKM. CDR3 length: 15 residues. Trimming removed 3 bases from V and 7 bases from J; junction bases left unmatched: 7.

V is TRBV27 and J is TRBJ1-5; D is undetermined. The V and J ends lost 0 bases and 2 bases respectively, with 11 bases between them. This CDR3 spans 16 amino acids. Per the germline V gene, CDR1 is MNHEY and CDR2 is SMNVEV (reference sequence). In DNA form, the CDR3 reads TGTGCCAGCAGTTTATCGAAGGGTTTTGGCAATCAGCCCCAGCATTTT. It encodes CASSLSKGFGNQPQHF.

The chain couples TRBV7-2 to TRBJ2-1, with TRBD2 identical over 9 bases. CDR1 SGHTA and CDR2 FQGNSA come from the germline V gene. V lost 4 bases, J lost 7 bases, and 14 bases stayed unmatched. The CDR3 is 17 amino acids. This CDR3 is CASSSRLAGRQRNEQFF. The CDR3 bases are TGTGCCAGCAGCTCCCGGCTAGCGGGAAGGCAGCGGAATGAGCAGTTCTTC. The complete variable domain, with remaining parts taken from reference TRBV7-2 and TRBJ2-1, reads GAGVSQSPSNKVTEKGKDVELRCDPISGHTALYWYRQSLGQGLEFLIYFQGNSAPDKSGLPSDRFSAERTGGSVSTLTIQRTQQEDSAVYLCASSSRLAGRQRNEQFFGPGTRLTVL.

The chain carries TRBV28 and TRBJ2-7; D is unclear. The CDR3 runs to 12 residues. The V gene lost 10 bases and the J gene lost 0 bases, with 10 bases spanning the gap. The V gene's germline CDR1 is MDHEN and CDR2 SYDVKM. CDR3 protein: CATERSSYEQYF. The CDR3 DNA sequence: TGTGCCACCGAGAGGAGCTCCTACGAGCAGTACTTC.

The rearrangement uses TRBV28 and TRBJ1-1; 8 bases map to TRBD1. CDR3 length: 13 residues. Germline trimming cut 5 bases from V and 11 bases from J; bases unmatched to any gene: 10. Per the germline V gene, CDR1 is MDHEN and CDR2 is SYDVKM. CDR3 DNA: TGTGCCAGCAGTCCAGGACAGGGATTGGCGGCTTTCTTT. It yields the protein CASSPGQGLAAFF.

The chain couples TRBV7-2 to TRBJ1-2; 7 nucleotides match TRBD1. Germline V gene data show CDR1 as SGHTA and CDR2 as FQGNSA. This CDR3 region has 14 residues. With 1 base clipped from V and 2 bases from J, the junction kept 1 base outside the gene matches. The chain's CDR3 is CASSLVDRNYGYTF. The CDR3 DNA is TGTGCCAGCAGCTTAGTGGACAGGAACTATGGCTACACCTTC.

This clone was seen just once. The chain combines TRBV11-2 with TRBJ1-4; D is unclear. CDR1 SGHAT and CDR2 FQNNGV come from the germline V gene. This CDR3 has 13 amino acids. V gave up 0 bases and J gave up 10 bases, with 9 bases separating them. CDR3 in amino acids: CASSLETVGKLFF. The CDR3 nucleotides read TGTGCCAGCAGCTTAGAAACAGTTGGAAAACTGTTTTTT.

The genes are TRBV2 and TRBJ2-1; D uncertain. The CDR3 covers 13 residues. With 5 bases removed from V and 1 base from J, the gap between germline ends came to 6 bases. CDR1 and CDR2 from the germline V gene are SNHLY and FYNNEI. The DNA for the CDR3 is TGTGCCAGCAGTCTCGAGTCCTACAATGAGCAGTTCTTC. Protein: CASSLESYNEQFF.

In DNA, the CDR3 is TGTGCCAGCTCACCACCGGTACTGGTCTATGGCTACACCTTC. Encoded protein: CASSPPVLVYGYTF. This sequence joins TRBV18 and TRBJ1-2, with D uncertain. Germline-derived CDR1 and CDR2 are KGHSH and LQKENI. There are 14 residues in the CDR3. Trimming stripped 0 bases from V and 4 bases from J, with 9 bases between. The whole variable domain, filled in from reference TRBV18 and TRBJ1-2, reads NAGVMQNPRHLVRRRGQEARLRCSPMKGHSHVYWYRQLPEEGLKFMVYLQKENIIDESGMPKERFSAEFPKEGPSILRIQQVVRGDSAAYFCASSPPVLVYGYTFGSGTRLTVV.

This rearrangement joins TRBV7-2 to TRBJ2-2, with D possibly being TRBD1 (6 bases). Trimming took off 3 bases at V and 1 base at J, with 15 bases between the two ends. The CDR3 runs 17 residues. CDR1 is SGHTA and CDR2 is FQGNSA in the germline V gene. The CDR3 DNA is TGTGCCAGCAGCTTGCGCAGACTCAGGGGGAACACCGGGGAGCTGTTTTTT. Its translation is CASSLRRLRGNTGELFF. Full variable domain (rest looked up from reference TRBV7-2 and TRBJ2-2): GAGVSQSPSNKVTEKGKDVELRCDPISGHTALYWYRQSLGQGLEFLIYFQGNSAPDKSGLPSDRFSAERTGGSVSTLTIQRTQQEDSAVYLCASSLRRLRGNTGELFFGEGSRLTVL.